The source of this TCR beta chain is a study of human T cells and chemical hapten exposure. Study-wide context: Small volume differences among pooled libraries mainly caused per-sample TCR yield variation.

The library labeled individual cDNA molecules by adding unique molecular identifiers to them. TCRdb reprocessed the RACE reads via MiXCR and lists one record per CDR3 protein. This sample has 150,000 to 200,000 distinct CDR3 sequences, with about 22% found just once. Study findings and constraints: Unchanged with DPC sensitization were TCRs above 1 in 1000 frequency.

As concerns this clonotype: Its specificity is unknown.

CDR3 length equals 15 residues. Germline V gene sequence: CDR1 DFQATT, CDR2 SNEGSKA (reference sequence). J was trimmed by 4 bases and V by 6 bases; bases with no gene match: 10. The time point denotes: patch test 3, about 24 weeks after DPC sensitization. Treatment noted: therapeutic diphenylcyclopropenone sensitization with weekly scalp DPC. Blood draws came before every patch-test application. The J gene is TRBJ2-3, the V gene TRBV20-1, with 10 nucleotides matching TRBD2. This clonotype originated in a woman in her 40s with alopecia areata. Some clones in this sample may be carry-over from other donors' samples. This specimen was whole blood, taken in connection with sensitization to the hapten diphenylcyclopropenone (DPC). As DNA, the CDR3 is TGCAGTGCCCCCGGGGCTAGCGGGAGTTCAGATACGCAGTATTTT. It translates to CSAPGASGSSDTQYF.